One sample yielded the 13 T cell receptor beta chains listed below, sequenced in a study of response to subunit inactivated influenza vaccine. Using its own MiXCR run on the RT-PCR reads, TCRdb lists one record per CDR3 protein. Of about 780,000 distinct CDR3 sequences in the sample, less than 20% were seen once. The material sequenced was PBMCs from blood, taken 4 to 6 days after vaccination. The source is a man in his fifties who received an inactivated influenza vaccine.

This clonotype has a handful of counts. Here the CDR3 DNA reads TGCAGTGCTAAAATGGACAGGGTGCATTCACCCCTCCACTTT. Protein product: CSAKMDRVHSPLHF. The rearrangement joins TRBV20-1 to TRBJ1-6; 8 bases are a match to TRBD1. Germline values: CDR1 DFQATT, CDR2 SNEGSKA (reference sequence). The CDR3 runs 14 residues. Unmatched junction bases numbered 7, after V lost 4 bases and J lost 8 bases.

This chain connects TRBV20-1 to TRBJ2-3; D is perhaps TRBD2 (5 bases). CDR1 and CDR2 from the germline V gene are DFQATT and SNEGSKA (reference sequence). The CDR3 runs to 17 residues. The germline V and J ends were trimmed by 0 bases and 2 bases, with 18 bases remaining between them. The CDR3 nucleotides read TGCAGTGCTAGAGATCTCGGCAGCGGTACCCTCACAGATACGCAGTATTTT. This codes for CSARDLGSGTLTDTQYF.

The table lists this clonotype with a few counts. The rearrangement joins TRBV7-3 to TRBJ2-3, with D possibly TRBD1 on 5 matching bases. Germline V gene sequence: CDR1 SGHTA, CDR2 FQGTGA. The CDR3 extends over 16 amino acids. V dropped 0 bases and J dropped 3 bases, with 13 bases sitting between them. The CDR3 DNA reads TGTGCCAGCAGCTTAACTCGGACACGAAATACAGATACGCAGTATTTT. Translation: CASSLTRTRNTDTQYF.

The rearrangement uses TRBV7-6 and TRBJ2-7, with a possible D match to TRBD1 (6 bases). This CDR3 has 15 amino acids. In germline, CDR1 is SGHVS, CDR2 FNYEAQ. With 1 base removed from V and 3 bases from J, the gap between germline ends came to 13 bases. The CDR3 region is CASSLGAQGFYEQYF. CDR3 DNA: TGTGCCAGCAGCTTAGGGGCTCAGGGGTTCTACGAGCAGTACTTC.

The sample holds one count of this clonotype. The V gene is TRBV18, the J gene TRBJ2-1; 8 bases agree with TRBD2. The trim removed 3 bases at V and 6 bases at J, leaving 7 bases unmatched. Germline V gene lookup returns CDR1 KGHSH and CDR2 LQKENI. This CDR3 has 15 residues. CDR3 sequence (DNA): TGTGCCAGCTCACCTGCACTAGCGGACAGCAATGAGCAGTTCTTC. It is translated as CASSPALADSNEQFF.

The J gene is TRBJ2-3, the V gene TRBV7-8; 7 bases are a match to TRBD2. The CDR3 spans 16 residues. Germline CDR1 is SGHVS and CDR2 is FQNEAQ. The trim removed 5 bases at V and 4 bases at J, leaving 12 bases unmatched. The CDR3 DNA sequence: TGTGCCAGCAGCCCCCGGACTAGAAGGGCACCAGATACGCAGTATTTT. This gives the protein CASSPRTRRAPDTQYF.

The chain carries TRBV21-1 and TRBJ2-1; TRBD2 is the table's D call and was not checked against the DNA. TRBV21-1 is a listed pseudogene. The CDR3 has 14 amino acids. CDR3 nucleotide sequence: TGTGCCAGCAGCTCTCGGAGGCGCTACAATGAGCAGTTCTTC. This gives the protein CASSSRRRYNEQFF.

This clonotype occurred a few times. This chain links TRBV20-1 with TRBJ2-1; D possibly corresponds to TRBD2 (5 bases). The CDR3 sequence is 13 residues long. Trimming removed 3 bases from V and 12 bases from J, with 18 bases in between. From germline, CDR1 is DFQATT and CDR2 SNEGSKA (reference sequence). CDR3 protein: CSASRDPNLGQFF. The CDR3 bases are TGCAGTGCTAGCCGGGATCCCAATTTGGGGCAGTTCTTC.

This clonotype was counted only a few times. The rearrangement links TRBV28 to TRBJ2-1; the match to TRBD2 covers 7 bases. This CDR3 region has 16 residues. V dropped 5 bases and J dropped 6; count of bases not matched to a gene: 13. Germline V CDR1 and CDR2: MDHEN, SYDVKM. CDR3 in amino acids: CASSPLAGSGPNEQFF. In DNA form, the CDR3 reads TGTGCCAGCAGTCCCTTAGCGGGCTCCGGGCCCAATGAGCAGTTCTTC.

The CDR3 protein is CASSRTAGSDTQYF. The CDR3 bases are TGTGCCAGCTCACGCACCGCTGGTTCAGATACGCAGTATTTT. The chain has TRBV18 and TRBJ2-3; D remains unclear. The CDR3 covers 14 residues. V was pared by 4 bases and J by 4 bases, with 12 bases between. CDR1 and CDR2 from the germline V gene are KGHSH and LQKENI.

This clonotype was observed a handful of times. V gene TRBV4-3 combines with J gene TRBJ2-1; no clear D. Trimming pared 0 bases from V and 1 base from J, leaving 10 bases between. CDR3 length: 16 amino acids. The V gene's germline CDR1 is LGHNA and CDR2 YSLEER. The CDR3 DNA reads TGCGCCAGCAGCCAAGATTTGGGGATTTCCTACAATGAGCAGTTCTTC. This codes for CASSQDLGISYNEQFF.

The chain recombines TRBV28 with TRBJ1-1, with 8 bases matching TRBD1. The junction had 4 bases not matched to a gene; V was cut back by 5 bases and J by 11 bases. The CDR3 is 11 residues long. Looked up from germline, CDR1 is MDHEN and CDR2 is SYDVKM. DNA for the CDR3: TGTGCCAGCAGTGTCAGGGGGCCGGCTTTCTTT. It specifies CASSVRGPAFF.

This clonotype has ten or more counts. V gene TRBV20-1 combines with J gene TRBJ2-1, with D possibly being TRBD2 (6 bases). V was pared by 5 bases and J by 3 bases, with 14 bases between. The CDR3 contains 14 residues. In germline, CDR1 is DFQATT, CDR2 SNEGSKA (reference sequence). The CDR3 region is CSAPDYTNYNEQFF. In DNA, the CDR3 is TGCAGTGCTCCGGACTACACAAACTACAATGAGCAGTTCTTC.